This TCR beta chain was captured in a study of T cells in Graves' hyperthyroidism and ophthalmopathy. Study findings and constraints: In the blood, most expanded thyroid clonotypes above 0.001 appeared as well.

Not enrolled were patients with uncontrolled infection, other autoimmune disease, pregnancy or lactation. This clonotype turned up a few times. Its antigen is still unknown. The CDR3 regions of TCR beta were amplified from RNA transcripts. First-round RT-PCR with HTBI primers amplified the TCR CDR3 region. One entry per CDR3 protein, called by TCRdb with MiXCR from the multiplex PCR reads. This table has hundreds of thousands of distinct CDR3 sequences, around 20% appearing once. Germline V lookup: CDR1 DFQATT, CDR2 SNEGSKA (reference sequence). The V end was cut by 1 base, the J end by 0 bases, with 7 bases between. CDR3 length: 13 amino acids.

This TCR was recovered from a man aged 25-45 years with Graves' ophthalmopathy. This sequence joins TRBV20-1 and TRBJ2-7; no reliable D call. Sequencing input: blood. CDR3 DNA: TGCAGTGCTAGAGTCCCTGACTCCTACGAGCAGTACTTC. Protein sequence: CSARVPDSYEQYF.